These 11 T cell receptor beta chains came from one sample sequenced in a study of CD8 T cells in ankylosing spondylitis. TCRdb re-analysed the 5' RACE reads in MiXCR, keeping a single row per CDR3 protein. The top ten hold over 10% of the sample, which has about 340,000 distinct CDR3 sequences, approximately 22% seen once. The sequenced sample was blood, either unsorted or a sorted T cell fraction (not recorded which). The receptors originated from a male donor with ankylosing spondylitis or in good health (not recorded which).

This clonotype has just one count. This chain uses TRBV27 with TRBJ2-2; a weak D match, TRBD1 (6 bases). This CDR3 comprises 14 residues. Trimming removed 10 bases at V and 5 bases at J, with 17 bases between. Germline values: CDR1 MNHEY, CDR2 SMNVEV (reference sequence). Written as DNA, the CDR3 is TGTGCCACCTCGCACAGGGTATGGACCGGGGAGCTGTTTTTT. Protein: CATSHRVWTGELFF.

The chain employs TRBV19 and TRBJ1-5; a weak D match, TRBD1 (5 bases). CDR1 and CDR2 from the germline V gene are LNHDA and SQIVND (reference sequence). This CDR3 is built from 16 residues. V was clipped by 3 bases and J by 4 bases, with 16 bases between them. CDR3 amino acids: CASSIGKGAGNQPQHF. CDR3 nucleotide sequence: TGTGCCAGTAGTATCGGTAAAGGGGCAGGTAATCAGCCCCAGCATTTT. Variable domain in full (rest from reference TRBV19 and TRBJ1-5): DGGITQSPKYLFRKEGQNVTLSCEQNLNHDAMYWYRQDPGQGLRLIYYSQIVNDFQKGDIAEGYSVSREKKESFPLTVTSAQKNPTAFYLCASSIGKGAGNQPQHFGDGTRLSIL.

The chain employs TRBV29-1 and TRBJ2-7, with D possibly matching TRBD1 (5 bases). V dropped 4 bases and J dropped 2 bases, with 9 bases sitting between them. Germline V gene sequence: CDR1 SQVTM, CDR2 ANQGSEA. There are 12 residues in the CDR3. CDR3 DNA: TGCAGCGTTGCTGCGGACACCTACGAGCAGTACTTC. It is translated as CSVAADTYEQYF.

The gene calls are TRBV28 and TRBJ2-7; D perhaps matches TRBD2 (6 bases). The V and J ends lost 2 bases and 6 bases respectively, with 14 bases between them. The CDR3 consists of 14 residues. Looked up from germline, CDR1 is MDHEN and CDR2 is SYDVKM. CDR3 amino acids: CASSLGGSGSEQYF. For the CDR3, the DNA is TGTGCCAGCAGTTTAGGGGGGTCAGGGAGCGAGCAGTACTTC.

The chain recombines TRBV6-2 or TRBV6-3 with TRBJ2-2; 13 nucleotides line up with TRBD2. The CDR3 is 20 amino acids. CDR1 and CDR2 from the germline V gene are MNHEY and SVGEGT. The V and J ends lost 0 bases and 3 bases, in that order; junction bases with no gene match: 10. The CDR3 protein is CASSYSPLAGGSIHTGELFF. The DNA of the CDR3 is TGTGCCAGCAGTTACTCGCCACTAGCGGGGGGGTCAATCCACACCGGGGAGCTGTTTTTT.

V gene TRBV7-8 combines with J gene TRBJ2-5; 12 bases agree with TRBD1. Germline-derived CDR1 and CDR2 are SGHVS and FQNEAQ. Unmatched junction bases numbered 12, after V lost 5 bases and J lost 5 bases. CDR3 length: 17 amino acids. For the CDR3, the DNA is TGTGCCAGCAGCCAATCACCGGGACAGGGGGCGTGGGAGACCCAGTACTTC. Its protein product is CASSQSPGQGAWETQYF.

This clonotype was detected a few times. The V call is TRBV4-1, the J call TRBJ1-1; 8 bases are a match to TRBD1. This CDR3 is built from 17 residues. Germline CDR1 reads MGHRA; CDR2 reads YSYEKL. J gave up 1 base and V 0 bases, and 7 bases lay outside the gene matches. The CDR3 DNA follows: TGCGCCAGCAGCCAAGAGACAGGGGTCCCAACGAACACTGAAGCTTTCTTT. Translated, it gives CASSQETGVPTNTEAFF.

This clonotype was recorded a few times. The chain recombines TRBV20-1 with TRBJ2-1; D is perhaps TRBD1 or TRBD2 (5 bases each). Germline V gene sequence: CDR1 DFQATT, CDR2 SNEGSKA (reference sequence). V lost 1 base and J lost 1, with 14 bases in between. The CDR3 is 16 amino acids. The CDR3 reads CSARGPRGASYNEQFF. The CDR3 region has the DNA TGCAGTGCTAGAGGCCCGAGGGGCGCTTCCTACAATGAGCAGTTCTTC.

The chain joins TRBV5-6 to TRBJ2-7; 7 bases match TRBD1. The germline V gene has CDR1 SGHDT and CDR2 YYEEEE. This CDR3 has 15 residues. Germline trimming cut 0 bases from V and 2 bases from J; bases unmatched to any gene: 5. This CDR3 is CASSLGAGGTYEQYF. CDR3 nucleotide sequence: TGTGCCAGCAGCTTGGGGGCAGGGGGTACCTACGAGCAGTACTTC.

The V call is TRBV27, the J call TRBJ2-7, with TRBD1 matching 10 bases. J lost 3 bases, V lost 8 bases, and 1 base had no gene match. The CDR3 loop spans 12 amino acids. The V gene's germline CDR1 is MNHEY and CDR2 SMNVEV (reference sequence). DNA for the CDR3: TGTGCCAGCGGGACAGGGGACTACGAGCAGTACTTC. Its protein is CASGTGDYEQYF.

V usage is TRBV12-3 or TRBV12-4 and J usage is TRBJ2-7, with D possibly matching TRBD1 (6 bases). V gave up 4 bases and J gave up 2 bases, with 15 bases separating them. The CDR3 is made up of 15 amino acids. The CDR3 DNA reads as TGTGCCAGCAGTTCCGGGTCCGGGACAACCTACGAGCAGTACTTC. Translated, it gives CASSSGSGTTYEQYF.